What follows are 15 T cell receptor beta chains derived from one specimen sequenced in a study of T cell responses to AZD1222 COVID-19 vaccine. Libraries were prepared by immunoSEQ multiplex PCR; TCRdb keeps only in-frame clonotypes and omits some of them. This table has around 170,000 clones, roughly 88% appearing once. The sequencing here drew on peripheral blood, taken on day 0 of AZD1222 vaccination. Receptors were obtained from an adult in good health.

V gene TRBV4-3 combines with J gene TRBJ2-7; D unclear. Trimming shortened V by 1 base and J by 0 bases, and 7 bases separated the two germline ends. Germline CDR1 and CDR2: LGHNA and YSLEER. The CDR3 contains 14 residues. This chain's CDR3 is CASSQGAGSYEQYF. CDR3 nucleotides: TGCGCCAGCAGCCAAGGGGCCGGCTCCTACGAGCAGTACTTC.

The CDR3 sequence: CASSFLAGGTGELFF. The CDR3 DNA follows: TGTGCCAGCAGCTTCCTAGCGGGGGGGACCGGGGAGCTGTTTTTT. The rearrangement joins TRBV7-2 to TRBJ2-2, with 12 bases aligning to TRBD2. Germline trimming cut 3 bases from V and 5 bases from J; bases unmatched to any gene: 1. The CDR3 extends over 15 amino acids. In germline, CDR1 is SGHTA, CDR2 FQGNSA.

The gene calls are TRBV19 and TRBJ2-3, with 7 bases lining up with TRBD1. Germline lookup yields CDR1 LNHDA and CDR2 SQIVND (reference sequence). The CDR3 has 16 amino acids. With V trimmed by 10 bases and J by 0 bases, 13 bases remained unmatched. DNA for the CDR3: TGTGCCACAAGCGAAGGGACAGCTACTAGCACAGATACGCAGTATTTT. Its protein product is CATSEGTATSTDTQYF.

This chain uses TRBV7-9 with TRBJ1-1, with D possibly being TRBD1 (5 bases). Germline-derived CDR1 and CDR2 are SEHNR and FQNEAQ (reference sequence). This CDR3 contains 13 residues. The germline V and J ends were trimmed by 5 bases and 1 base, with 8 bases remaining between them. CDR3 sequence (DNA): TGTGCCAGCAGCGCACAGGAGAACACTGAAGCTTTCTTT. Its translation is CASSAQENTEAFF.

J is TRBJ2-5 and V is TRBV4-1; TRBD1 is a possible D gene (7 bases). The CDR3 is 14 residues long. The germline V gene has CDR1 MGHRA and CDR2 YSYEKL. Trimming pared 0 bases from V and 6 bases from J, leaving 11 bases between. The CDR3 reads CASSQETGRKTQYF. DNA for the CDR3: TGCGCCAGCAGCCAAGAGACAGGGAGGAAGACCCAGTACTTC.

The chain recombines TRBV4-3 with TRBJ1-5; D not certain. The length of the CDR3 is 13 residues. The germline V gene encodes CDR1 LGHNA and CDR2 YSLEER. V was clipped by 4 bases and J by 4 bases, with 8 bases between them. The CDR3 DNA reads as TGCGCCAGCAGCCCCGACGGGAATCAGCCCCAGCATTTT. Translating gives CASSPDGNQPQHF.

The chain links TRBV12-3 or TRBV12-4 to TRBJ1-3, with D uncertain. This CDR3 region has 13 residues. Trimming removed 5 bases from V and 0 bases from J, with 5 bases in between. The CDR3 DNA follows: TGTGCCAGCAGTCTGGACTCTGGAAACACCATATATTTT. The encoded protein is CASSLDSGNTIYF.

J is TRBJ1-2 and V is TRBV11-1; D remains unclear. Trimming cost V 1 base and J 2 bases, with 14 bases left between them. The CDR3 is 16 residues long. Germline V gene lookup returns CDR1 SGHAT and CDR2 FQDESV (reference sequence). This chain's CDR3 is CASSLDQWTGNYGYTF. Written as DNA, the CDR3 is TGTGCCAGCAGCTTAGACCAGTGGACTGGAAACTATGGCTACACCTTC.

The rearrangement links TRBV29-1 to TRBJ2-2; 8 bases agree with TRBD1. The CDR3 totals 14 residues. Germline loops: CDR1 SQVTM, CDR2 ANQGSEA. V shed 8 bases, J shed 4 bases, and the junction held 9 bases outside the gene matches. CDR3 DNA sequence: TGCAGCTTCCATCAGGGGGCAGGCACCGGGGAGCTGTTTTTT. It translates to CSFHQGAGTGELFF.

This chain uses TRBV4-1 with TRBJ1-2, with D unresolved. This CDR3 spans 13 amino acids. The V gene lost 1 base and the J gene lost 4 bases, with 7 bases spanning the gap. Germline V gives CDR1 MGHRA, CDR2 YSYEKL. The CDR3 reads CASSQGAIYGYTF. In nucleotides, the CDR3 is TGCGCCAGCAGCCAAGGGGCCATCTATGGCTACACCTTC.

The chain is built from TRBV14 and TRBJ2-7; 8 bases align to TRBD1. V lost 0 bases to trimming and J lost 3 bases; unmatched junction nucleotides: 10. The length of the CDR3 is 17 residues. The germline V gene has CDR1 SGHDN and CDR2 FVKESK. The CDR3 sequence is CASSQDLGLGTGYEQYF. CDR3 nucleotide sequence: TGTGCCAGCAGCCAAGATTTGGGGCTAGGGACAGGCTACGAGCAGTACTTC.

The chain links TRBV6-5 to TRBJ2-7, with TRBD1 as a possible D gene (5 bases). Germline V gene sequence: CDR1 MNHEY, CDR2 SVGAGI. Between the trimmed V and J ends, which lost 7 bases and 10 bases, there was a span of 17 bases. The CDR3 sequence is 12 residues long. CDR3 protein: CASTHPQGSQYF. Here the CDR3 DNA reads TGTGCCAGCACCCACCCGCAGGGCAGCCAGTACTTC.

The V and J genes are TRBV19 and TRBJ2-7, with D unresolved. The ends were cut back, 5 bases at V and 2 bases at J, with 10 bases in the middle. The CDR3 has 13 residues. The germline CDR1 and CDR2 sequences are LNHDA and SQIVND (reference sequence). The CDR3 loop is CASSFLGTYEQYF. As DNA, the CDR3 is TGTGCCAGTAGTTTTTTAGGTACCTACGAGCAGTACTTC.

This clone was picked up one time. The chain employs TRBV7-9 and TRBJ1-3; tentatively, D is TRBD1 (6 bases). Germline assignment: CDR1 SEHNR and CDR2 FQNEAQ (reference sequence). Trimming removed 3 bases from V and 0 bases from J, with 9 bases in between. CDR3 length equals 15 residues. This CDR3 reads CASSFGGPSGNTIYF. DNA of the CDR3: TGTGCCAGCAGCTTTGGGGGCCCCTCTGGAAACACCATATATTTT.

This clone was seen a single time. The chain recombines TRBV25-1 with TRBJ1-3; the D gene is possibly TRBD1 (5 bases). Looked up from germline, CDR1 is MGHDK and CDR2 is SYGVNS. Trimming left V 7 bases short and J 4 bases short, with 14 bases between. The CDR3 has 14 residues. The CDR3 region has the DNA TGTGCCAGCACTCAGGGACCTGACGGAAACACCATATATTTT. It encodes CASTQGPDGNTIYF. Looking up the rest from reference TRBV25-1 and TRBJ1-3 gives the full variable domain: EADIYQTPRYLVIGTGKKITLECSQTMGHDKMYWYQQDPGMELHLIHYSYGVNSTEKGDLSSESTVSRIRTEHFPLTLESARPSHTSQYLCASTQGPDGNTIYFGEGSWLTVV.